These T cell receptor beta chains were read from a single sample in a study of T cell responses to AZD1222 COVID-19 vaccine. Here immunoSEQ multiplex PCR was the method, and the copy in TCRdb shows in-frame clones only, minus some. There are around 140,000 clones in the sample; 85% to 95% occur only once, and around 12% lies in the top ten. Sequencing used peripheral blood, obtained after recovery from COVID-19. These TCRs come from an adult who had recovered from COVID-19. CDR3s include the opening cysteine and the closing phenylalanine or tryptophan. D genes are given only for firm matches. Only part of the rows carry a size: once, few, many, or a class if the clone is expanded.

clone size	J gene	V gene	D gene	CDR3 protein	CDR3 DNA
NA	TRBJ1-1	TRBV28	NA	CASSVTRNTEAFF	TGTGCCAGCAGCGTTACAAGGAACACTGAAGCTTTCTTT
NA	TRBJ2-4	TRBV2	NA	CASSPQGANIQYF	TGTGCCAGCAGCCCACAGGGAGCAAACATTCAGTACTTC
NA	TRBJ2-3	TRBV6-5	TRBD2	CASIPGLAGRDTQYF	TGTGCCAGCATCCCGGGACTAGCGGGAAGAGATACGCAGTATTTT
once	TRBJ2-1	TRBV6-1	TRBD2	CASSEGTSGYNEQFF	TGTGCCAGCAGTGAAGGGACTAGCGGGTACAATGAGCAGTTCTTC
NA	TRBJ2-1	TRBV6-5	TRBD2	CASSSPGLGASNEQFF	TGTGCCAGCAGTTCCCCGGGACTAGGGGCCTCCAATGAGCAGTTCTTC
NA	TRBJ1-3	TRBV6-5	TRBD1	CASSYGTGPGNTIYF	TGTGCCAGCAGTTACGGGACAGGGCCCGGAAACACCATATATTTT
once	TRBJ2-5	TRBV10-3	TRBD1	CAISESVDRETQYF	TGTGCCATCAGTGAGTCAGTGGACAGGGAGACCCAGTACTTC
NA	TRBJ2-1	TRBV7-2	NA	CASLPWVWGGYNEQFF	TGTGCCAGCCTACCTTGGGTTTGGGGCGGATACAATGAGCAGTTCTTC
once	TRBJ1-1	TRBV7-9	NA	CASSLTGNTEAFF	TGTGCCAGCAGCTTAACCGGGAACACTGAAGCTTTCTTT
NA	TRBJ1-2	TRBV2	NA	CASREEGFNYGYTF	TGTGCCAGCCGTGAAGAGGGATTTAACTATGGCTACACCTTC
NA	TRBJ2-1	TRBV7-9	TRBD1	CVGVQGERYNEQFF	TGTGTCGGCGTCCAGGGGGAAAGGTACAATGAGCAGTTCTTC
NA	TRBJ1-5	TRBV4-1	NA	CASSRGRGEGNQPQHF	TGCGCCAGCAGCCGGGGGCGAGGGGAGGGCAATCAGCCCCAGCATTTT
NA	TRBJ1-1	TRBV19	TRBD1	CASSRGLLAFF	TGTGCCAGCTCCAGGGGGCTGTTGGCTTTCTTT
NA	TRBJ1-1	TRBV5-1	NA	CASSLEGRASTEAFF	TGCGCCAGCAGCTTGGAGGGCAGGGCGAGCACTGAAGCTTTCTTT
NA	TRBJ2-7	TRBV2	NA	CASTGSYEQYF	TGTGCCAGCACAGGGTCCTACGAGCAGTACTTC
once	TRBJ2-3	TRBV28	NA	CASLGLTGDGTDTQYF	TGTGCCAGCCTGGGTCTGACCGGGGACGGCACAGATACGCAGTATTTT
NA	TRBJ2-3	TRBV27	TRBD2	CASSLSWGGSTDTQYF	TGTGCCAGCAGTTTATCGTGGGGGGGTAGCACAGATACGCAGTATTTT
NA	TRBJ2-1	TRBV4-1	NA	CASSQEGTNNEQFF	TGCGCCAGCAGCCAAGAAGGGACAAACAATGAGCAGTTCTTC
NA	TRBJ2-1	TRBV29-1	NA	CSVGYRHSYNEQFF	TGCAGCGTTGGGTACAGACACTCCTACAATGAGCAGTTCTTC
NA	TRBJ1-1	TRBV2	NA	CASSEMAVYEAFF	TGTGCCAGCAGTGAGATGGCAGTTTATGAAGCTTTCTTT
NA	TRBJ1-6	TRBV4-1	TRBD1	CASSQPTGFRDSPLHF	TGCGCCAGCAGCCAACCGACAGGGTTTAGGGATTCACCCCTCCACTTT
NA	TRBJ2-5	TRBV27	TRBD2	CASRGLAGAGGETQYF	TGTGCCAGCAGGGGACTAGCGGGAGCAGGGGGAGAGACCCAGTACTTC
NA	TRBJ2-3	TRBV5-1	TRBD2	CASSLELSGRGTDTQYF	TGCGCCAGCAGCTTGGAACTTAGCGGGAGAGGCACAGATACGCAGTATTTT
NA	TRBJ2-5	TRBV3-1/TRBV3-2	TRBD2	CASSQGAGDYETQYF	TGTGCCAGCAGCCAAGGAGCGGGGGATTACGAGACCCAGTACTTC
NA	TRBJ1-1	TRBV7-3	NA	CASSFHPPDMNTEAFF	TGTGCCAGCAGCTTCCACCCCCCGGATATGAACACTGAAGCTTTCTTT
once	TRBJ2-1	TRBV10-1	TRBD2	CASSEPGLAGSNEQFF	TGCGCCAGCAGTGAGCCAGGACTAGCGGGAAGCAATGAGCAGTTCTTC
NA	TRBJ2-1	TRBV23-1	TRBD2	CASSQSRPLAEPYNEQFF	TGCGCCAGCAGTCAATCTAGGCCCCTAGCGGAGCCCTACAATGAGCAGTTCTTC
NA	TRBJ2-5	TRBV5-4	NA	CASSSGSREETQYF	TGTGCCAGCAGTTCGGGGAGCCGAGAAGAGACCCAGTACTTC
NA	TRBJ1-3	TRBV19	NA	CASTKWGALGNTIYF	TGTGCCAGTACTAAATGGGGGGCGCTCGGAAACACCATATATTTT
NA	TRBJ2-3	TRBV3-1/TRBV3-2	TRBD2	CASTDHSGIGTDTQYF	TGTGCCAGCACGGACCATAGCGGGATCGGGACAGATACGCAGTATTTT
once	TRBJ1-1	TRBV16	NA	CASSQSPENTEAFF	TGTGCCAGCAGCCAAAGTCCGGAAAACACTGAAGCTTTCTTT
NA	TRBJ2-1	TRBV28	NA	CASSPLLGEVLPYNEQFF	TGTGCCAGCAGCCCCCTCCTAGGTGAGGTCCTCCCCTACAATGAGCAGTTCTTC
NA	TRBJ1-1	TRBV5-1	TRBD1	CASSPGGVNTEAFF	TGCGCCAGCAGCCCAGGGGGGGTGAACACTGAAGCTTTCTTT
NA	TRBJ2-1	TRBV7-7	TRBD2	CASSQALAGYNEQFF	TGTGCTAGCAGCCAGGCACTAGCGGGCTACAATGAGCAGTTCTTC
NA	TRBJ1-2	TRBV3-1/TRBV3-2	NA	CASSPDRRNGYTF	TGTGCCAGCAGCCCTGACAGGCGCAATGGCTACACCTTC
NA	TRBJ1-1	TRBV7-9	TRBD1	CASSLTRQGAVGPEAFF	TGTGCCAGCAGCTTAACGAGACAGGGGGCGGTTGGTCCTGAAGCTTTCTTT
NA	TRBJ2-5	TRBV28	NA	CASRGTKRYQETQYF	TGTGCCAGCAGGGGGACAAAAAGGTACCAAGAGACCCAGTACTTC
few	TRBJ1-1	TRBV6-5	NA	CASSIGSNTEAFF	TGTGCCAGCAGTATCGGGTCGAACACTGAAGCTTTCTTT
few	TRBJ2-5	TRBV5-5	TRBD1	CASSLDYGTGSHQETQYF	TGTGCCAGCAGCTTGGATTACGGGACAGGGAGTCATCAAGAGACCCAGTACTTC
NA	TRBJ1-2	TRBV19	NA	CASSPDGAYGYTF	TGTGCCAGTAGTCCAGACGGAGCCTATGGCTACACCTTC
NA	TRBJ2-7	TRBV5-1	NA	CASSLGLTGKGNEQYF	TGCGCCAGCAGCTTGGGCTTAACAGGGAAGGGAAACGAGCAGTACTTC
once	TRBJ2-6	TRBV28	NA	CASSSLSGANVLTF	TGTGCCAGCAGTTCTCTCTCTGGGGCCAACGTCCTGACTTTC
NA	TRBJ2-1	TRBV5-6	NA	CASSSGPQGYEQFF	TGTGCCAGCAGCTCGGGACCCCAGGGGTATGAGCAGTTCTTC
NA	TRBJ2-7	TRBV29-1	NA	CSVRRERSGEQYF	TGCAGCGTCCGCAGGGAGAGGTCGGGCGAGCAGTACTTC